The TCR beta chain under discussion was sequenced for a study of blood T cell repertoires in COVID-19. Per the germline V gene, CDR1 is SGHKS and CDR2 is YYEKEE (reference sequence). The ends were cut back, 4 bases at V and 9 bases at J, with 14 bases in the middle. CDR3 size: 13 residues. Original methodology: Researchers report that nucleated cell counts were estimated from reference gene primer amplification. TCRdb's table, derived via immunoSEQ multiplex PCR, lists solely in-frame clones and lacks some. Clonal size and the V and J genes are those of that table, whereas D and trimming came from the DNA. The sample lists about 74,000 clones; approximately 78% were seen once.

The material sequenced was peripheral blood. The sequence came from a human donor in a cohort sampled during active COVID-19. The chain has TRBV5-5 and TRBJ1-5; TRBD1 might be the D (5 bases). This CDR3 reads CASSRQSDRPQHF. The CDR3 nucleotides read TGTGCCAGCAGCCGACAGTCAGATCGGCCCCAGCATTTT.